The rows below give T cell receptor beta chains drawn from one sample of a study of T cell repertoires in cytomegalovirus infection. TCRdb used MiXCR to reprocess the reads, holding one entry per CDR3 protein. The repertoire holds fewer than 550,000 distinct CDR3 sequences, more than 15% seen once, with roughly a quarter in the top ten. Sequencing was carried out using CD8+ T cells from PBMCs. These receptors came from a human donor in good health (CMV status not recorded). Some clones in this sample may be carry-over from other donors' samples. The CDR3 runs from the conserved cysteine through the conserved F or W. The listing skips clone size in some rows; elsewhere it reads once, few, many or a size class.

CDR3aa	v_gene	abundance
CASSPEARTEAFF	TRBV7-9	many
CASRVTDYEQYF	TRBV5-1	few
CASQRERGGGFHNEQFF	TRBV6-1	many
CASSLGPTGSSYNEQFF	TRBV7-6	many
CASSQSHSSGTQETQYF	TRBV4-2	-
CASSQTAWHGYTF	TRBV6-5	-
CASSPDRGREVDTGELFF	TRBV28	many
CASSINSPLHF	TRBV19	-
CASRRVALQKGYTF	TRBV6-4	many
CASSERDSRTTIYF	TRBV6-1	few
CASSLVQGVGNEQFF	TRBV5-1	-
CSVEDRLGGGRGYGYTF	TRBV29-1	-
CASSAGTTNNEQFF	TRBV12-3/TRBV12-4	many
CASRSPSYEQYF	TRBV19	few
CASSDNRAPYEQYF	TRBV12-3/TRBV12-4	many
CASSSQAANYGYTF	TRBV27	many
CASSSSLAGVGDEQFF	TRBV7-2	many
CASSFELLRQGAKEETRYF	TRBV28	-
CAGRLQGKTEAFF	TRBV5-6	many
CASSEGTGNQPQHF	TRBV3-1	few
CASSSNMIFLGGEHNEQFF	TRBV28	many
CAISEYEGDYGYTF	TRBV10-3	many
CASSPREGHYEQYF	TRBV28	many